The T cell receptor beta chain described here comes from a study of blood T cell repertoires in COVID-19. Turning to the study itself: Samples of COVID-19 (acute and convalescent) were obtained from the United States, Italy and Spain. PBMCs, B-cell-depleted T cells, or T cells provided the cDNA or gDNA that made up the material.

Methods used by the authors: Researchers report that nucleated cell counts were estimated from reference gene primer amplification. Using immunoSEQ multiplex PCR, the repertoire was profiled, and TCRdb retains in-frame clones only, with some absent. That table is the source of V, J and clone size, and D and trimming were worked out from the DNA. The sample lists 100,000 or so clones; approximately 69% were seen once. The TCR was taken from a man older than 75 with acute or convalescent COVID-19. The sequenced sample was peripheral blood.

CDR3 amino acids: CASSPLTGGGMRETQYF. Written as DNA, the CDR3 is TGTGCCAGCAGCCCCCTGACAGGGGGCGGCATGAGGGAGACCCAGTACTTC. The rearrangement uses TRBV7-2 and TRBJ2-5, with TRBD1 matching 10 bases. Per germline, CDR1 SGHTA and CDR2 FQGNSA. Trimming took 5 bases from V and 5 from J; bases not matched to a gene: 14. This CDR3 is built from 17 residues.